A single sample gave rise to the 21 T cell receptor beta chains below, sequenced in a study of cytomegalovirus exposure and HLA in healthy donors. 13 Jbeta primers and 60 Vbeta primers were used for the PCR. Sequencing was performed with immunoSEQ multiplex PCR; in TCRdb, only in-frame clones are kept and a portion is missing. The sample carries approximately 130,000 clones, around 77% recorded once. The sequenced sample consisted of PBMCs. Receptor source: a man between 45 and 60 years old in good health and CMV-seronegative.

The V and J genes are TRBV5-1 and TRBJ2-2; D may be TRBD2 (5 bases). The CDR3 covers 17 residues. Germline-derived CDR1 and CDR2 are SGHRS and YFSETQ. The V gene lost 0 bases and the J gene lost 2 bases, with 14 bases spanning the gap. CDR3 region: CASSLDLERVNTGELFF. The CDR3 DNA is TGCGCCAGCAGCTTGGATCTCGAGAGGGTTAACACCGGGGAGCTGTTTTTT. Looking up the rest from reference TRBV5-1 and TRBJ2-2 gives the full variable domain: KAGVTQTPRYLIKTRGQQVTLSCSPISGHRSVSWYQQTPGQGLQFLFEYFSETQRNKGNFPGRFSGRQFSNSRSEMNVSTLELGDSALYLCASSLDLERVNTGELFFGEGSRLTVL.

V usage is TRBV28 and J usage is TRBJ2-3; D is possibly TRBD1 (6 bases). The germline V gene has CDR1 MDHEN and CDR2 SYDVKM. The V end was cut by 2 bases, the J end by 1 base, with 13 bases between. The CDR3 is 16 residues long. CDR3 amino acids: CASSLQGFIGTDTQYF. The CDR3 DNA sequence: TGTGCCAGCAGTTTACAGGGGTTTATTGGCACAGATACGCAGTATTTT.

The J gene is TRBJ2-7, the V gene TRBV6-6; the match to TRBD2 covers 7 bases. CDR1 is MNHNY, CDR2 SVGAGI, per germline (reference sequence). After removal of 2 bases from V and 7 bases from J, the junction contained 8 bases not matched to a gene. CDR3 size: 14 residues. The CDR3, as DNA: TGTGCCAGCAGTTACGGGGGGGGTTTGGGGGAGCAGTACTTC. This sequence encodes CASSYGGGLGEQYF.

The chain couples TRBV5-4 to TRBJ2-6; 7 positions match TRBD1. Looked up from germline, CDR1 is SGHNT and CDR2 is YYREEE (reference sequence). V shed 0 bases and J 3 bases; nucleotides not matched to a gene: 6. The CDR3 runs 17 residues. In DNA form, the CDR3 reads TGTGCCAGCAGCTTGGGACAGGGTAGTAATGGGGCCAACGTCCTGACTTTC. Protein product: CASSLGQGSNGANVLTF.

The chain uses TRBV28 and TRBJ2-1; 10 positions match TRBD2. The CDR3 loop spans 14 amino acids. The V segment lost 3 bases and the J segment 6 bases; nucleotides outside the gene matches: 2. Germline V gives CDR1 MDHEN, CDR2 SYDVKM. DNA of the CDR3: TGTGCCAGCAGTTTGGCTAGCGGGAGCAATGAGCAGTTCTTC. Its protein product is CASSLASGSNEQFF.

The chain recombines TRBV28 with TRBJ1-5, with unresolved D. The length of the CDR3 is 14 residues. With 3 bases removed from V and 3 bases from J, the gap between germline ends came to 9 bases. CDR1 is MDHEN and CDR2 is SYDVKM in the germline V gene. The CDR3 region has the DNA TGTGCCAGCAGTTTTCAGGAATTCAATCAGCCCCAGCATTTT. Its translation is CASSFQEFNQPQHF.

The CDR3 spells CASRPLGAEYNEQFF. In nucleotides, the CDR3 is TGTGCCAGCAGGCCCCTTGGAGCGGAGTACAATGAGCAGTTCTTC. V usage is TRBV2 and J usage is TRBJ2-1; tentatively, D is TRBD2 (5 bases). Germline values: CDR1 SNHLY, CDR2 FYNNEI. This CDR3 is built from 15 residues. Trimming shortened V by 6 bases and J by 4 bases, and 16 bases separated the two germline ends.

The V and J genes are TRBV5-6 and TRBJ2-3, with D possibly being TRBD1 (6 bases). Trimming removed 2 bases from V and 1 base from J, with 8 bases in between. This CDR3 has 14 residues. Germline V gene lookup returns CDR1 SGHDT and CDR2 YYEEEE. CDR3 coding DNA: TGTGCCAGCAGCTTCAGGGGAGGCACAGATACGCAGTATTTT. Translating gives CASSFRGGTDTQYF.

The chain couples TRBV19 to TRBJ2-1, with 10 bases lining up with TRBD2. The germline V gene has CDR1 LNHDA and CDR2 SQIVND (reference sequence). Trimming removed 10 bases from V and 10 bases from J; junction bases left unmatched: 16. This CDR3 comprises 15 residues. Here the CDR3 DNA reads TGTGCCACCCGAAGAGTAACTAGCGGGACTGGCGAGCAGTTCTTC. This encodes CATRRVTSGTGEQFF.

The rearrangement joins TRBV18 to TRBJ1-5; D is possibly TRBD1 (6 bases). The CDR3 consists of 15 residues. V was trimmed by 5 bases and J by 2 bases, leaving 13 bases between them. Germline V gene lookup returns CDR1 KGHSH and CDR2 LQKENI. The CDR3, as DNA: TGTGCCAGCTCATCCACAGGGTATCGCAATCAGCCCCAGCATTTT. Protein product: CASSSTGYRNQPQHF.

The chain employs TRBV2 and TRBJ1-2; the match to TRBD1 covers 7 bases. The germline gives CDR1 SNHLY, CDR2 FYNNEI. The CDR3 runs 14 residues. With V trimmed by 7 bases and J by 7 bases, 12 bases remained unmatched. The CDR3 DNA reads TGTGCCAGCACTCCGAACAGGGGTGAGGGTGGCTACACCTTC. Translating it yields CASTPNRGEGGYTF. The full variable domain, with the rest looked up from reference TRBV2 and TRBJ1-2, is EPEVTQTPSHQVTQMGQEVILRCVPISNHLYFYWYRQILGQKVEFLVSFYNNEISEKSEIFDDQFSVERPDGSNFTLKIRSTKLEDSAMYFCASTPNRGEGGYTFGSGTRLTVV.

The chain is built from TRBV6-1 and TRBJ2-3; 10 positions agree with TRBD2. After removal of 8 bases from V and 7 bases from J, the junction contained 9 bases not matched to a gene. Germline V CDR1 and CDR2: MNHNS, SASEGT. This CDR3 contains 14 residues. The DNA for the CDR3 is TGTGCCAGCGACCAAGGACTAGCGGATTATACGCAGTATTTT. Its translation: CASDQGLADYTQYF.

This chain links TRBV5-1 with TRBJ1-4, with TRBD1 matching 7 bases. This CDR3 is built from 15 residues. Germline loops: CDR1 SGHRS, CDR2 YFSETQ. V lost 0 bases to trimming and J lost 7 bases; unmatched junction nucleotides: 6. The CDR3 region is CASSLGQGLFEKLFF. CDR3 sequence (DNA): TGCGCCAGCAGCTTGGGACAGGGCCTGTTTGAAAAACTGTTTTTT.

Of note for this clone: The same CDR3 arises from other DNA sequences in this sample as well. The genes are TRBV6-5 and TRBJ2-7; 11 positions agree with TRBD2. The CDR3 is 14 residues long. V trimming: 4 bases; J trimming: 3 bases; junction bases outside the gene matches: 2. Germline lookup yields CDR1 MNHEY and CDR2 SVGAGI. The CDR3, as DNA: TGTGCCAGCAGTTCCACTAGCGGGGGCTACGAGCAGTACTTC. This sequence encodes CASSSTSGGYEQYF.

CDR3 residues: CASSETQILHSEQYF. CDR3 DNA: TGTGCCAGCAGTGAGACACAAATTCTACACTCCGAGCAGTACTTC. The rearrangement uses TRBV25-1 and TRBJ2-7; D ambiguous. Trimming left V 3 bases short and J 6 bases short, with 18 bases between. The CDR3 runs 15 residues. Germline-derived CDR1 and CDR2 are MGHDK and SYGVNS.

The rearrangement joins TRBV9 to TRBJ2-3; 7 positions match TRBD2. The CDR3 sequence is 18 residues long. Per the germline V gene, CDR1 is SGDLS and CDR2 is YYNGEE. V was pared by 1 base and J by 0 bases, with 11 bases of the junction left unmatched. The CDR3 protein is CASSVTAGMPSSTDTQYF. The CDR3 nucleotides are TGTGCCAGCAGCGTAACAGCGGGGATGCCATCTAGCACAGATACGCAGTATTTT.

This clone was seen a handful of times. The rearrangement joins TRBV29-1 to TRBJ2-7; 9 bases are shared with TRBD1. The V segment lost 7 bases and the J segment 10 bases; nucleotides outside the gene matches: 5. The CDR3 loop spans 10 amino acids. Germline V CDR1 and CDR2: SQVTM, ANQGSEA. Here the CDR3 reads CSAGTGNQYF. CDR3 nucleotides: TGCAGCGCCGGGACAGGGAATCAGTACTTC.

The chain joins TRBV7-2 to TRBJ2-7, with D tentatively TRBD2 (7 bases). This CDR3 region has 15 residues. With 3 bases removed from V and 0 bases from J, the gap between germline ends came to 12 bases. Germline loops: CDR1 SGHTA, CDR2 FQGNSA. CDR3 DNA: TGTGCCAGCAGCTTGGCGGGGGCGAGCTCCTACGAGCAGTACTTC. Translating gives CASSLAGASSYEQYF.

V gene TRBV7-3 combines with J gene TRBJ2-6; D might be TRBD2 (5 bases). Per germline, CDR1 SGHTA and CDR2 FQGTGA. Trimming cost V 2 bases and J 1 base, with 6 bases left between them. The CDR3 loop spans 15 amino acids. CDR3 in DNA: TGTGCCAGCAGCTTAGGAGGTTCTGGGGCCAACGTCCTGACTTTC. It translates to CASSLGGSGANVLTF.

The J gene is TRBJ1-6, the V gene TRBV2; D gene unclear. Germline V lookup: CDR1 SNHLY, CDR2 FYNNEI. The CDR3 consists of 15 residues. Trimming cost V 2 bases and J 9 bases, with 14 bases left between them. This chain's CDR3 is CASSEFITEGSPLHF. For the CDR3, the DNA is TGTGCCAGCAGTGAATTTATCACGGAGGGTTCACCCCTCCACTTT.

The sample holds a few counts of this clone. The chain uses TRBV14 and TRBJ1-2; no firm D call. V was shortened by 0 bases and J by 2 bases, with 7 bases between the two germline ends. This CDR3 has 14 residues. In germline, CDR1 is SGHDN, CDR2 FVKESK. Written as DNA, the CDR3 is TGTGCCAGCAGCCAAGAGCGGGGAAACTATGGCTACACCTTC. The encoded protein is CASSQERGNYGYTF.